This TCR beta chain was identified during a study of post-analysis software for immune sequencing data. Study findings and constraints: Patients showed TRBV5-6, TRBV5-1 and TRBV20-1 among a handful of TRBV segments more frequent than in controls.

Carried by the TCR beta cDNA libraries were unique molecular identifiers. TCRdb reprocessed the PCR reads via MiXCR and lists one record per CDR3 protein. Among about 800,000 distinct CDR3 sequences listed, roughly 27% were seen once. Worth noting for this clonotype: What it binds is unknown. A much larger clone sits a single nucleotide away, making a read error possible.

Germline CDR1 reads DFQATT; CDR2 reads SNEGSKA (reference sequence). The CDR3 has 13 residues. Specimen: blood. The V gene is TRBV20-1, the J gene TRBJ2-7; 8 bases fit TRBD1. The assigned J gene may be wrong: the sequence end matches TRBJ2-5 better. The TCR originated in a girl between 10 and 17 years old with multiple sclerosis. The CDR3 nucleotides are TGCAGTGCTACCCGACAGGGGCAAGGGACCCAGTACTTC. It translates to CSATRQGQGTQYF.